This TCR beta chain was found in a study of blood T cell repertoires in COVID-19. Clones were read by immunoSEQ multiplex PCR, and TCRdb kept only the in-frame ones, dropping some. Of more than 40,000 clones in the sample, just over 85% were seen once. V was pared by 4 bases and J by 6 bases, with 14 bases between. CDR3 length: 14 amino acids. Germline V lookup: CDR1 SGHRS, CDR2 YFSETQ. The sequenced sample was peripheral blood. The TCR comes from a woman of 80 years or more with acute or convalescent COVID-19. The rearrangement uses TRBV5-1 and TRBJ2-1; no clear D. This CDR3 is CASSPQVVGNEQFF. The DNA of the CDR3 is TGCGCCAGCAGCCCTCAAGTAGTCGGCAATGAGCAGTTCTTC.